Each of the 15 T cell receptor beta chains below was sequenced from the same sample in a study of blood T cell repertoires in COVID-19. Profiling relied on immunoSEQ multiplex PCR, and the TCRdb table lists in-frame clones only, not all of them. The table lists about 59,000 clones, around 92% of them singletons, with around 9.4% in the top ten. Input material: peripheral blood. These receptors were taken from a human donor in a cohort sampled during active COVID-19.

The chain employs TRBV19 and TRBJ2-5, with 11 nucleotides matching TRBD2. With 6 bases clipped from V and 5 bases from J, the junction kept 11 bases outside the gene matches. The CDR3 extends over 16 amino acids. In germline, CDR1 is LNHDA, CDR2 SQIVND (reference sequence). CDR3 residues: CASSPASGRPWETQYF. In nucleotides, the CDR3 is TGTGCCAGTAGCCCCGCTAGCGGGAGGCCGTGGGAGACCCAGTACTTC.

The chain couples TRBV7-2 to TRBJ2-1; 10 nucleotides line up with TRBD2. This CDR3 is 16 amino acids long. The trim removed 1 base at V and 7 bases at J, leaving 7 bases unmatched. The germline CDR1 and CDR2 sequences are SGHTA and FQGNSA. Written as DNA, the CDR3 is TGTGCCAGCAGCTTAGATGCTAGCGGGAGAGGGAATGAGCAGTTCTTC. This sequence encodes CASSLDASGRGNEQFF. Filled out from reference TRBV7-2 and TRBJ2-1, the complete variable domain reads GAGVSQSPSNKVTEKGKDVELRCDPISGHTALYWYRQSLGQGLEFLIYFQGNSAPDKSGLPSDRFSAERTGGSVSTLTIQRTQQEDSAVYLCASSLDASGRGNEQFFGPGTRLTVL.

V and J are TRBV2 and TRBJ1-2; maybe TRBD1 (6 bases). V gave up 0 bases and J gave up 8 bases, with 16 bases separating them. Germline V gene sequence: CDR1 SNHLY, CDR2 FYNNEI. This CDR3 has 15 residues. The CDR3 region is CASSEAVGGIRGYTF. The CDR3 DNA sequence: TGTGCCAGCAGTGAAGCTGTAGGGGGTATTCGGGGCTACACCTTC.

This clone was observed once. The genes are TRBV7-2 and TRBJ2-1, with 8 bases identical to TRBD2. V was clipped by 5 bases and J by 6 bases; unmatched bases: 6. The V gene's germline CDR1 is SGHTA and CDR2 FQGNSA. The CDR3 contains 14 residues. The CDR3 bases are TGTGCCAGCAGCCCGGGGACTAGAAGCAATGAGCAGTTCTTC. Its protein product is CASSPGTRSNEQFF.

The chain is built from TRBV9 and TRBJ1-3; 8 bases match TRBD1. Germline CDR1 reads SGDLS; CDR2 reads YYNGEE. The CDR3 length is 16 residues. The trim removed 4 bases at V and 0 bases at J, leaving 6 bases unmatched. CDR3 bases: TGTGCCAGCAGCCCACAGGGGGAGGTCTCTGGAAACACCATATATTTT. Protein product: CASSPQGEVSGNTIYF. The whole variable domain, filled in from reference TRBV9 and TRBJ1-3, reads DSGVTQTPKHLITATGQRVTLRCSPRSGDLSVYWYQQSLDQGLQFLIQYYNGEERAKGNILERFSAQQFPDLHSELNLSSLELGDSALYFCASSPQGEVSGNTIYFGEGSWLTVV.

This rearrangement joins TRBV6-6 to TRBJ1-5; TRBD1 matches 8 bases. Germline loops: CDR1 MNHNY, CDR2 SVGAGI (reference sequence). This CDR3 is 12 amino acids long. Trimming cost V 7 bases and J 13 bases; bases outside gene matches: 9. The DNA of the CDR3 is TGTGCCAGCACCGTACAGGGGGAGGGGCAGCATTTT. Residues: CASTVQGEGQHF.

The CDR3 bases are TGTGCCAGCAGCGTTTCCCCGAGTCTTAACTATGGCTACACCTTC. Translation gives CASSVSPSLNYGYTF. The chain recombines TRBV9 with TRBJ1-2; D not resolved. CDR1 SGDLS and CDR2 YYNGEE come from the germline V gene. The CDR3 totals 15 residues. The ends were cut back, 2 bases at V and 1 base at J, with 12 bases in the middle.

The chain combines TRBV6-2 or TRBV6-3 with TRBJ2-2; 8 positions agree with TRBD2. This CDR3 has 21 amino acids. V was clipped by 4 bases and J by 0 bases; unmatched bases: 19. The germline V gene encodes CDR1 MNHEY and CDR2 SVGEGT. The CDR3, as DNA: TGTGCCAGCAGTTCCCCCCCCGGGTGGGCGGGGGGCGCCGCGAACACCGGGGAGCTGTTTTTT. Translating it yields CASSSPPGWAGGAANTGELFF.

The chain recombines TRBV27 with TRBJ1-5; D perhaps matches TRBD1 (5 bases). The CDR3 has 14 residues. Deletions cut 5 bases from V and 6 bases from J, with 14 bases between. In germline, CDR1 is MNHEY, CDR2 SMNVEV (reference sequence). The CDR3 loop reads CASSLQGWGQPQHF. CDR3 nucleotides: TGTGCCAGCAGTCTTCAGGGTTGGGGTCAGCCCCAGCATTTT.

V is TRBV9 and J is TRBJ2-7; 9 bases align to TRBD1. Germline V gives CDR1 SGDLS, CDR2 YYNGEE. V trimming: 0 bases; J trimming: 3 bases; junction bases outside the gene matches: 7. CDR3 length: 16 amino acids. CDR3 nucleotides: TGTGCCAGCAGCGTAGACGGACAGGGGAGTTTCTACGAGCAGTACTTC. Translating it yields CASSVDGQGSFYEQYF.

The gene calls are TRBV4-3 and TRBJ1-3, with a weak D call TRBD1 (6 bases). CDR3 length: 17 residues. Germline CDR1 reads LGHNA; CDR2 reads YSLEER. V lost 4 bases and J 0 bases, leaving 16 bases between the germline ends. CDR3 coding DNA: TGCGCCAGCAGCCCAGTTGGGGGCACAAACTCTGGAAACACCATATATTTT. Amino acid sequence: CASSPVGGTNSGNTIYF.

The chain combines TRBV5-1 with TRBJ2-7, with a tentative D call TRBD1 (5 bases). Germline-derived CDR1 and CDR2 are SGHRS and YFSETQ. CDR3 size: 13 residues. Deletions cut 4 bases from V and 4 bases from J, with 12 bases between. This CDR3 is CASSIGSGYEQYF. CDR3 bases: TGCGCCAGCAGCATTGGATCAGGGTACGAGCAGTACTTC.

The chain combines TRBV28 with TRBJ1-2; TRBD1 might be the D (5 bases). CDR3 length: 15 residues. V shed 2 bases and J shed 4 bases, with 14 bases lying between them. Germline-derived CDR1 and CDR2 are MDHEN and SYDVKM. Here the CDR3 DNA reads TGTGCCAGCAGTTTAATCCGACGGGGGACCTATGGCTACACCTTC. This encodes CASSLIRRGTYGYTF.

V is TRBV10-1 and J is TRBJ2-1; possibly TRBD2 for D (6 bases). Trimming removed 4 bases from V and 4 bases from J, with 14 bases in between. The germline V gene has CDR1 WNHNN and CDR2 SYGVQD (reference sequence). The CDR3 covers 15 residues. In DNA, the CDR3 is TGCGCCAGCAGTGGGACCGCCGGGGGTTACAATGAGCAGTTCTTC. It translates to CASSGTAGGYNEQFF.

The chain carries TRBV5-1 and TRBJ2-5, with a tentative D call TRBD2 (6 bases). CDR1 is SGHRS, CDR2 YFSETQ, per germline. V dropped 7 bases and J dropped 1 base, with 11 bases sitting between them. The CDR3 consists of 13 residues. This chain's CDR3 is CASWGDGQETQYF. The CDR3 nucleotides are TGCGCCAGCTGGGGGGACGGCCAAGAGACCCAGTACTTC.